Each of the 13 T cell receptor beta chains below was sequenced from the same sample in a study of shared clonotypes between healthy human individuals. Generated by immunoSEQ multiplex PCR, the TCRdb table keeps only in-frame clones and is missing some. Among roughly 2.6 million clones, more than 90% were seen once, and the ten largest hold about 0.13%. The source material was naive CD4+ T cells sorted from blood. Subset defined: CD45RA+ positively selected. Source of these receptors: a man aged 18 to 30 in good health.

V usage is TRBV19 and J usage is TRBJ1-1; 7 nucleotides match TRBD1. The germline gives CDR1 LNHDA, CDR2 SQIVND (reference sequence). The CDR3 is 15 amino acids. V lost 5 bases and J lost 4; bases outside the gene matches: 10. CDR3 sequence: CASSSSTGRSTEAFF. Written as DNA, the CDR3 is TGTGCCAGTAGTTCGTCGACAGGGAGGAGCACTGAAGCTTTCTTT.

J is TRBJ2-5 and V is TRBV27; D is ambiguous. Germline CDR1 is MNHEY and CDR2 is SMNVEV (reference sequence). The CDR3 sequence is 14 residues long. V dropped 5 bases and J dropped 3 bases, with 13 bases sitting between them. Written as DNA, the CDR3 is TGTGCCAGCAGTCTACGATATTCGGAAGAGACCCAGTACTTC. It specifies CASSLRYSEETQYF.

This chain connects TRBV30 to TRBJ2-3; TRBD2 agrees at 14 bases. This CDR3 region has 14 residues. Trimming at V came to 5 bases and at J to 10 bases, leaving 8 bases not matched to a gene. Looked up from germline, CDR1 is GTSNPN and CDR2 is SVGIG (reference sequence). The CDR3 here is CAWGLGLAGESQYF. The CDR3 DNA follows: TGTGCCTGGGGGCTGGGACTAGCGGGGGAGTCGCAGTATTTT.

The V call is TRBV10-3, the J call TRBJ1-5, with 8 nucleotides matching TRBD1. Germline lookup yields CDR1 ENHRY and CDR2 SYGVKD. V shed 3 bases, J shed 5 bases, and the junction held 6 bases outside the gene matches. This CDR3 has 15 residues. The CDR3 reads CAISEGQGFDQPQHF. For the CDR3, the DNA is TGTGCCATCAGTGAAGGACAGGGATTCGATCAGCCCCAGCATTTT.

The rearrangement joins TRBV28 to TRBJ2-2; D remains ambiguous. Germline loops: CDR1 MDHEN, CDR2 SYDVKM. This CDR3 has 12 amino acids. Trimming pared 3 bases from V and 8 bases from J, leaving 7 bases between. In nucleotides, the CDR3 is TGTGCCAGCAGTTTGGTGACTGGGGAGCTGTTTTTT. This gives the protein CASSLVTGELFF. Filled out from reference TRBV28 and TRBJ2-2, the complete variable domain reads DVKVTQSSRYLVKRTGEKVFLECVQDMDHENMFWYRQDPGLGLRLIYFSYDVKMKEKGDIPEGYSVSREKKERFSLILESASTNQTSMYLCASSLVTGELFFGEGSRLTVL.

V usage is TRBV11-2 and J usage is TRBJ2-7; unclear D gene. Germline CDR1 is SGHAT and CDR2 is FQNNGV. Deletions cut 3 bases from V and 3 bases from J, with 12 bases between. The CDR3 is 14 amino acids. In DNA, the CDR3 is TGTGCCAGCAGCTTTATAATTTCGGGCTACGAGCAGTACTTC. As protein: CASSFIISGYEQYF.

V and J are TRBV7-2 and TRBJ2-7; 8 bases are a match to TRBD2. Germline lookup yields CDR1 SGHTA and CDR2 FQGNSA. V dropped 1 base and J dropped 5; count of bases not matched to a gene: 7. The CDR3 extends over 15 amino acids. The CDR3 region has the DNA TGTGCCAGCAGCTTAGTAAGCGGGAGCGGTAACGAGCAGTACTTC. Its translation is CASSLVSGSGNEQYF.

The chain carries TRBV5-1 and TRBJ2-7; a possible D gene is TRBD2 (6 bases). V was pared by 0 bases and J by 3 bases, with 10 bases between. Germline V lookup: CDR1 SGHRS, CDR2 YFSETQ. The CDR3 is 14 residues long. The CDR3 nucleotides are TGCGCCAGCAGCTTGGGACTAGACAACTACGAGCAGTACTTC. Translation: CASSLGLDNYEQYF. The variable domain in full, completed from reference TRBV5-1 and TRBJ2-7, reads KAGVTQTPRYLIKTRGQQVTLSCSPISGHRSVSWYQQTPGQGLQFLFEYFSETQRNKGNFPGRFSGRQFSNSRSEMNVSTLELGDSALYLCASSLGLDNYEQYFGPGTRLTVT.

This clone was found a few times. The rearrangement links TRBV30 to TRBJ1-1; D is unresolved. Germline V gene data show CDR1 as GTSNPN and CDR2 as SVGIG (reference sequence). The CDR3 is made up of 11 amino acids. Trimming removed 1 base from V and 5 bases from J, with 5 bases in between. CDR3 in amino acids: CAWSALTEAFF. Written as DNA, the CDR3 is TGTGCCTGGAGTGCTTTGACTGAAGCTTTCTTT.

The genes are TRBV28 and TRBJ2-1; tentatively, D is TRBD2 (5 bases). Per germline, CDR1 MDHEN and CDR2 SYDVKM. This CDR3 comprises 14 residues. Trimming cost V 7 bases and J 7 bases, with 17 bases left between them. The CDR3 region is CASNGLPSRNEQFF. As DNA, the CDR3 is TGTGCCAGCAATGGACTTCCCAGCAGGAATGAGCAGTTCTTC.

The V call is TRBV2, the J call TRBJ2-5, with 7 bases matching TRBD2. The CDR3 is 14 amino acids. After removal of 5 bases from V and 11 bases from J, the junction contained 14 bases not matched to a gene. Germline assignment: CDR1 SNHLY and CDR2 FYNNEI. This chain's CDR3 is CASSSGTPDDEQYF. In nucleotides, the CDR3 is TGTGCCAGCAGTAGCGGGACGCCCGATGATGAGCAGTACTTC.

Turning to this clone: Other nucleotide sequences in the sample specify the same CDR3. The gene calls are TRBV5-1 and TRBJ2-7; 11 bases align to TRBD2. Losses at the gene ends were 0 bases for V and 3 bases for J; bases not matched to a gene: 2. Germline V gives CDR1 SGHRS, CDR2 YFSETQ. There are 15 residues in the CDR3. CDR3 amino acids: CASSLGGTSGYEQYF. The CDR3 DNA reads TGCGCCAGCAGCTTGGGGGGGACTAGCGGCTACGAGCAGTACTTC.

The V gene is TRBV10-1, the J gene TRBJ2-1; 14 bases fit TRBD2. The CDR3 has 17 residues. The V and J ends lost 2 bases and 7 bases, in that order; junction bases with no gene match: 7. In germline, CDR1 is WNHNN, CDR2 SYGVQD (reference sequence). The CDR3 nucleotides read TGCGCCAGCAGTGAGAACTCGGGACTAGCGGGAGCGAATGAGCAGTTCTTC. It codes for CASSENSGLAGANEQFF.